A selection of T cell receptor beta chains follows, all from one sample in a study of cytomegalovirus exposure and HLA in healthy donors. The table came from immunoSEQ multiplex PCR; TCRdb's copy has only in-frame clones and leaves some out. This sample has almost 200,000 clones, with 70% to 80% found just once. Source material: PBMCs. The receptors were sampled from a male donor in good health and CMV-seropositive. Each CDR3 is given with its conserved first and last residue. The order of the fields is V gene, D gene, clone size, J gene, CDR3 protein, CDR3 DNA. The D gene is left open where the match is weak. A clone size is listed for some rows: how often the clone was seen (once, few, many), or a class if it is expanded.

TRBV9	.	.	TRBJ2-3	CASSARVAVSDTQYF	TGTGCCAGCAGCGCCAGGGTTGCGGTTTCAGATACGCAGTATTTT
TRBV30	TRBD1	few	TRBJ2-1	CASAAGTGGGNEQFF	TGTGCCTCCGCCGCTGGGACAGGGGGCGGAAATGAGCAGTTCTTC
TRBV28	.	.	TRBJ1-4	CASSLNSPEKLFF	TGTGCCAGCAGTTTAAACAGTCCTGAAAAACTGTTTTTT
TRBV7-9	TRBD1	once	TRBJ1-2	CASSAGDRGLIYGYTF	TGTGCCAGCAGCGCCGGGGACAGGGGGCTAATCTATGGCTACACCTTC
TRBV23-1	TRBD2	once	TRBJ2-3	CASSQSRVGLPSGGAGTDTQYF	TGCGCCAGCAGTCAATCACGCGTAGGCTTGCCTAGCGGGGGGGCCGGTACAGATACGCAGTATTTT
TRBV5-1	.	.	TRBJ1-1	CASSPGGGDPTEAFF	TGCGCCAGCAGCCCGGGAGGTGGAGATCCCACTGAAGCTTTCTTT
TRBV11-2	TRBD2	once	TRBJ2-3	CASSLESRGGLDTQYF	TGTGCCAGCAGCTTAGAATCTCGGGGGGGCCTAGATACGCAGTATTTT
TRBV2	TRBD2	.	TRBJ2-1	CASSAGRGGNEQFF	TGTGCCAGCAGTGCTGGGCGGGGGGGGAATGAGCAGTTCTTC
TRBV28	.	.	TRBJ1-1	CASGGQGLNTEAFF	TGTGCCAGCGGGGGTCAGGGGCTGAACACTGAAGCTTTCTTT
TRBV13	.	.	TRBJ2-7	CASSPRGAGIYEQYF	TGTGCCAGCAGTCCTCGAGGGGCGGGGATCTACGAGCAGTACTTC
TRBV5-5	TRBD1	.	TRBJ1-4	CASSSGQATNEKLFF	TGTGCCAGCAGCAGTGGACAGGCAACTAATGAAAAACTGTTTTTT
TRBV11-3	.	.	TRBJ1-1	CASSLQGRNTEAFF	TGTGCCAGCAGCTTACAGGGGCGGAACACTGAAGCTTTCTTT
TRBV7-6	TRBD2	.	TRBJ2-5	CASSSTLSGGGGETQYF	TGTGCCAGCAGCTCAACCCTTTCCGGGGGGGGTGGGGAGACCCAGTACTTC